This TCR beta chain was captured in a study of sequential checkpoint blockade in melanoma. Across the whole study: Under 25 patients had matched tumor biopsies before treatment and at week 13 after nivolumab or ipilimumab alone.

This table comes from immunoSEQ multiplex PCR, and its TCRdb copy is limited to in-frame clones, with some not included. The repertoire holds several hundred clones, with roughly 25% as singletons. This CDR3 comprises 15 residues. In germline, CDR1 is LGHNT, CDR2 FRNRAP. J lost 5 bases, V lost 1 base, and 5 bases had no gene match. The sample's treatment: randomized to nivolumab then ipilimumab (arm A) or the reverse (arm B). DNA-damaging chemotherapy had not been given to any patient beforehand. In the case of this clone: Its matching antigen is unknown.

Study results and caveats: Clinical benefit was about 30 times likelier when tumor T-cell fraction and clonality increased.

Sequencing used tumor tissue (inferred from file names), obtained from a patient given nivolumab and ipilimumab in sequence. This clonotype was obtained from a human donor with melanoma. The chain couples TRBV12-5 to TRBJ1-1; 9 bases line up with TRBD1. The CDR3 protein is CASGLGQGVGTEAFF. The CDR3 bases are TGTGCTAGTGGTTTGGGACAGGGGGTTGGAACTGAAGCTTTCTTT.